The T cell receptor (beta chain) described here comes from a study of brain T cells in children with intractable seizures. The sample's time point: blood from clinic visit 5 months post-surgery; TSC patient then seizure free. Before surgery, patients took at least one anti-epileptic drug. Regarding the study as a whole: Pre-surgery blood may have been undersampled, hiding some clones. Only CDR3 sequence similarity suggested viral specificity, without known HCMV serostatus.

Assay used: immunoSEQ multiplex PCR; TCRdb lists only in-frame clones, some missing. Of hundreds of thousands of clones listed, more than 85% are singletons. The sample holds many counts of this clone. As yet, its antigen is unknown. V lost 3 bases to trimming and J lost 6 bases; unmatched junction nucleotides: 3. Germline lookup yields CDR1 SGHVS and CDR2 FQNEAQ. The CDR3 has 14 amino acids. Sequencing was performed on peripheral blood, taken around 5 months after surgery. V usage is TRBV7-8 and J usage is TRBJ2-2; TRBD1 aligns across 8 bases. The clonotype was recovered from a boy less than two years old with tuberous sclerosis and intractable seizures. The DNA for the CDR3 is TGTGCCAGCAGCTTCATGGACAGGGCCGGGGAGCTGTTTTTT. Its protein is CASSFMDRAGELFF.